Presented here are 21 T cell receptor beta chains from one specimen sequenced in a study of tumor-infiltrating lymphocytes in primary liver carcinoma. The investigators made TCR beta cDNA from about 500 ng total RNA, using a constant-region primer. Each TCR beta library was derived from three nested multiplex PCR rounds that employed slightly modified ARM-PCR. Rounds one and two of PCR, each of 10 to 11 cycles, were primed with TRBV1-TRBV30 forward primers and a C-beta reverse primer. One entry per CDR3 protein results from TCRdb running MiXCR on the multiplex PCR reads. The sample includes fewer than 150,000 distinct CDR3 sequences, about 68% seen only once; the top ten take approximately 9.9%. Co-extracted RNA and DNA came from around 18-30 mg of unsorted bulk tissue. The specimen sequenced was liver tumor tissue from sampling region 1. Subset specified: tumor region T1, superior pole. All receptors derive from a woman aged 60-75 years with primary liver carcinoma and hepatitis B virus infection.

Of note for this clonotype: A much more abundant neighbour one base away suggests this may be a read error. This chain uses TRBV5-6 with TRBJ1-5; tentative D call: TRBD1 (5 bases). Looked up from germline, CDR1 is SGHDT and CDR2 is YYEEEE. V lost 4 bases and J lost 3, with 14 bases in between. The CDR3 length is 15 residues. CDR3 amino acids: CASSTIRGTNQPQHF. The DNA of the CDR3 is TGTGCCAGCAGCACTATACGGGGCACCAATCAGCCCCAGCATTTT.

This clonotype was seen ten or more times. The CDR3 loop is CASRGSNYGYTF. CDR3 nucleotides: TGTGCCAGCAGAGGGTCTAACTATGGCTACACCTTC. The gene calls are TRBV6-1 and TRBJ1-2; D gene unclear. The germline V and J ends were trimmed by 6 bases and 0 bases, with 5 bases remaining between them. The CDR3 is made up of 12 amino acids. Looked up from germline, CDR1 is MNHNS and CDR2 is SASEGT.

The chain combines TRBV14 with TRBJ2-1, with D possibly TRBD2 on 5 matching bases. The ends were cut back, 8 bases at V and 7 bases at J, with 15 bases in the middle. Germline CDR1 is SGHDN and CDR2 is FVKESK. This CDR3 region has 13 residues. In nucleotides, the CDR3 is TGTGCCAGCGAGGCACTGGGCGGGAATGAGCAGTTCTTC. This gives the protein CASEALGGNEQFF.

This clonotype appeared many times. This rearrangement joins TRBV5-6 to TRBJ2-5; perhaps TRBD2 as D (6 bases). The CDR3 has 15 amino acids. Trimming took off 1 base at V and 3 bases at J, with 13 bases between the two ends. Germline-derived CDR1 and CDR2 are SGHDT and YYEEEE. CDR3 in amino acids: CASSLYGAGKETQYF. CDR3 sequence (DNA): TGTGCCAGCAGCTTGTATGGGGCGGGAAAAGAGACCCAGTACTTC.

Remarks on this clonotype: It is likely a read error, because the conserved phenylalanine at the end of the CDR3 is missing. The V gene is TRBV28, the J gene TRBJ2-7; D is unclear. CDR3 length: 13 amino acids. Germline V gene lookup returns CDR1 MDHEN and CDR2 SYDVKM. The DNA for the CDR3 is TGTGCCGGCAGAAAAGCCCCAGTGGACGAGCAGTACTTA. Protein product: CAGRKAPVDEQYL.

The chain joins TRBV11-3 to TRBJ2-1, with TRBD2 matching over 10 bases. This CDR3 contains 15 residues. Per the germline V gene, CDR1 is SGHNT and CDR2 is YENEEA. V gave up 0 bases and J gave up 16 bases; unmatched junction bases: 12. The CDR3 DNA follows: TGTGCCAGCAGCTTAGAGACTAGCGGGCTGAATGAACACTTCTTC. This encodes CASSLETSGLNEHFF.

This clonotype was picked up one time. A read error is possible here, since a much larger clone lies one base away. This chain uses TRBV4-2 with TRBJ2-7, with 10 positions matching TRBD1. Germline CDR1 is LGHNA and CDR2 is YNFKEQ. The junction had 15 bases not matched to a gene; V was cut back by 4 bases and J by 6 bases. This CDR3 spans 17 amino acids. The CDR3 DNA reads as TGTGCCAGCAGCCGGTCCGCGGGGACAGGGGAAACCTGCGAGCAGTACTTC. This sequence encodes CASSRSAGTGETCEQYF.

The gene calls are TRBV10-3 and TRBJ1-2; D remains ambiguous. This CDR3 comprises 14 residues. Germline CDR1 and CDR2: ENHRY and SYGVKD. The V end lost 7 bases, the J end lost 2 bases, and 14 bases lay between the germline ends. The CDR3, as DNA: TGTGCCATCATCCTTGACGGAAGAAACTATGGCTACACCTTC. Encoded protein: CAIILDGRNYGYTF.

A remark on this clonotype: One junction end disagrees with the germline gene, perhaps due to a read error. For the CDR3, the DNA is TGTGCCAGCAGCTTATGTGTGCGGCGGAAGGAGAACAATGAGCAGCTCTTC. Protein sequence: CASSLCVRRKENNEQLF. The chain combines TRBV11-2 with TRBJ2-1; D ambiguous. The CDR3 covers 17 residues. CDR1 and CDR2 from the germline V gene are SGHAT and FQNNGV.

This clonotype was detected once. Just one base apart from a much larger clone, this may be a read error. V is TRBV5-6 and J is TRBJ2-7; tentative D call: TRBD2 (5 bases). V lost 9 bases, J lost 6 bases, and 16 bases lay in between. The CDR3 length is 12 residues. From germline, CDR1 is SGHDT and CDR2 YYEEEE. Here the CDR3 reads CATRRASGEQYF. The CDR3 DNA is TGTGCCACCAGGCGGGCGAGCGGCGAGCAGTACTTC.

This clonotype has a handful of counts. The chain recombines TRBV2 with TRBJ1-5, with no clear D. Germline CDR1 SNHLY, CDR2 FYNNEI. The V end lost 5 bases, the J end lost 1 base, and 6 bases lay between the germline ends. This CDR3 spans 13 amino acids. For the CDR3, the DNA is TGTGCCAGCAGTCTGGACAGCAATCAGCCCCAGCATTTT. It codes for CASSLDSNQPQHF.

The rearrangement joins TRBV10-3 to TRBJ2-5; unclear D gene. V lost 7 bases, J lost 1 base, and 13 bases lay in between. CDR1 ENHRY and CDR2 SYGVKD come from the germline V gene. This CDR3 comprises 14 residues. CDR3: CAINGSAAQETQYF. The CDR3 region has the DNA TGTGCCATCAATGGGTCGGCAGCCCAAGAGACCCAGTACTTC.

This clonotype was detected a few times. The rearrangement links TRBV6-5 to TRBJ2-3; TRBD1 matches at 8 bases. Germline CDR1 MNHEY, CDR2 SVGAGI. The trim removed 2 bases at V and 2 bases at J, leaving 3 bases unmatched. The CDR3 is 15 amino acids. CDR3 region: CASSYRGQVTDTQYF. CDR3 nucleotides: TGTGCCAGCAGTTACAGGGGACAGGTCACAGATACGCAGTATTTT.

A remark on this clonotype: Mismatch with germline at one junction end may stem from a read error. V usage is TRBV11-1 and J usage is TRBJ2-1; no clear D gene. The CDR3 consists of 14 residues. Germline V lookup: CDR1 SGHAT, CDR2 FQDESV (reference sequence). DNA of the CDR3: TGTGCCAGCACCTTAGAGCGTCGGATAGGTGATCAGTTCTTC. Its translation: CASTLERRIGDQFF.

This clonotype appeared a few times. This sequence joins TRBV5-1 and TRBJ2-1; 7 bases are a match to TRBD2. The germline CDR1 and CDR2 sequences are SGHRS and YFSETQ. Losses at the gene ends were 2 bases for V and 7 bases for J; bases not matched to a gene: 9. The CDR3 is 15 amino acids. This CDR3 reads CASSFLLVGGNEQFF. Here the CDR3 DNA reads TGCGCCAGCAGCTTCTTACTAGTGGGGGGGAATGAGCAGTTCTTC. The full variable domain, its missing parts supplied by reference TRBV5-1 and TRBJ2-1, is KAGVTQTPRYLIKTRGQQVTLSCSPISGHRSVSWYQQTPGQGLQFLFEYFSETQRNKGNFPGRFSGRQFSNSRSEMNVSTLELGDSALYLCASSFLLVGGNEQFFGPGTRLTVL.

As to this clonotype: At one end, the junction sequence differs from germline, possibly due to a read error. This chain's CDR3 is CANSRSIPHYEQYF. CDR3 in DNA: TGTGCCAACAGTAGAAGCATACCTCACTACGAGCAGTACTTC. The J gene is TRBJ2-7, the V gene TRBV12-3 or TRBV12-4; D gene uncertain. CDR3 length: 14 residues.

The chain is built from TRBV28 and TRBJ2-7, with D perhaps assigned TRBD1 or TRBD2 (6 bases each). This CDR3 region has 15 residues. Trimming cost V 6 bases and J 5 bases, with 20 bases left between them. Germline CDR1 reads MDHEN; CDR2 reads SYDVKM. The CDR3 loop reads CASSPAGGRMDEQYF. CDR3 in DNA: TGTGCCAGCAGCCCCGCCGGGGGCCGTATGGACGAGCAGTACTTC.

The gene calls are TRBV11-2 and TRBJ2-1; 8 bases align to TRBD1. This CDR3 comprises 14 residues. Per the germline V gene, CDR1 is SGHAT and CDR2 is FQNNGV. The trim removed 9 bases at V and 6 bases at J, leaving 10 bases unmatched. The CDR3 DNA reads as TGTGCCAGTTTCGACAGGGGAAAGGGCAATGAGCAGTTCTTC. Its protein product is CASFDRGKGNEQFF.

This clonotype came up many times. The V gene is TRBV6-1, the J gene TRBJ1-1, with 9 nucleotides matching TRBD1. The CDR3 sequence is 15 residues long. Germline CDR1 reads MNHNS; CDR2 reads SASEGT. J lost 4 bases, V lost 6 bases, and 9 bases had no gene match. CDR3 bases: TGTGCCAGCAGGACCGGGACAGGGTTGGGCACTGAAGCTTTCTTT. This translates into CASRTGTGLGTEAFF.

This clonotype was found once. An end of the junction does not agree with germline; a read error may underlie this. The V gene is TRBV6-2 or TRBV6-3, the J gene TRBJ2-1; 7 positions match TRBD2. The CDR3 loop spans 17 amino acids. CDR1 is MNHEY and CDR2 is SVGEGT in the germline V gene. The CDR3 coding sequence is TGTGCCAGCAGTACCACCTTTAACGGGAGGTCTTACAAAGAGCAGTTCTTC. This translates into CASSTTFNGRSYKEQFF.

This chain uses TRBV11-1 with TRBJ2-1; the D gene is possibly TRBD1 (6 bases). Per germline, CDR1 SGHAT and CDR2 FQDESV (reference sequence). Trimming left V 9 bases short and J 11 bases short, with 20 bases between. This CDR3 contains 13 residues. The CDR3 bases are TGTGCCAGTAGGGCAGACAGGCGAAATAAGCAGTTCTTC. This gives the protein CASRADRRNKQFF.